Listed here are 17 T cell receptor beta chains from one sample, sequenced in a study of spatial heterogeneity in lung cancer. The time point denotes: sample taken at primary tumor resection. Study-level findings and limits: Mutation counts in tumors were tracked by counts of expanded intratumoral alpha and beta TCRs.

Antigens for these TCRs are unknown. MiXCR, applied by TCRdb to the 5' RACE reads, yields one record per CDR3 protein. The repertoire holds about 16,000 distinct CDR3 sequences, with about 6.5% as singletons. Material: lung tumor tissue, obtained at surgery. All receptors come from a female donor with early-stage non-small cell lung cancer.

The chain couples TRBV18 to TRBJ2-1; D is perhaps TRBD1 (5 bases). CDR3 length: 15 amino acids. The germline V and J ends were trimmed by 2 bases and 5 bases, with 13 bases remaining between them. CDR1 is KGHSH, CDR2 LQKENI, per germline. The CDR3 coding sequence is TGTGCCAGCTCACCAACCCCGGTGACAGACAATGAGCAGTTCTTC. It yields the protein CASSPTPVTDNEQFF.

This clonotype was recorded many times. The gene calls are TRBV28 and TRBJ1-1; possible D gene TRBD1, 6 bases. Trimming removed 2 bases from V and 8 bases from J, with 12 bases in between. Germline values: CDR1 MDHEN, CDR2 SYDVKM. The CDR3 has 13 residues. As DNA, the CDR3 is TGTGCCAGCAGTTTACCGGGGGGGCGAGAAGCTTTCTTT. Translating gives CASSLPGGREAFF.

This clonotype was detected many times. The rearrangement links TRBV18 to TRBJ1-6; weak D call: TRBD1 (5 bases). From germline, CDR1 is KGHSH and CDR2 LQKENI. V lost 5 bases, J lost 6 bases, and 14 bases lay in between. The CDR3 loop spans 15 amino acids. CDR3 residues: CASSTTGTPNSPLHF. The CDR3 region has the DNA TGTGCCAGCTCAACCACCGGGACCCCTAATTCACCCCTCCACTTT. The variable domain in full, with the rest retrieved from reference TRBV18 and TRBJ1-6, is NAGVMQNPRHLVRRRGQEARLRCSPMKGHSHVYWYRQLPEEGLKFMVYLQKENIIDESGMPKERFSAEFPKEGPSILRIQQVVRGDSAAYFCASSTTGTPNSPLHFGNGTRLTVT.

This clonotype was counted ten times or more. The V gene is TRBV18, the J gene TRBJ1-1; D is possibly TRBD1 (5 bases). Trimming removed 6 bases at V and 1 base at J, with 12 bases between. The germline V gene has CDR1 KGHSH and CDR2 LQKENI. The CDR3 is 14 residues long. CDR3 sequence reads: CASSFSGQNTEAFF. CDR3 nucleotide sequence: TGTGCCAGCTCCTTCTCCGGACAGAACACTGAAGCTTTCTTT.

This clonotype has at least ten counts. This chain uses TRBV6-6 with TRBJ1-5; weak D call: TRBD1 (6 bases). From germline, CDR1 is MNHNY and CDR2 SVGAGI (reference sequence). The CDR3 has 16 residues. The ends were cut back, 8 bases at V and 4 bases at J, with 21 bases in the middle. DNA of the CDR3: TGTGCCAGCGCCTCGAGGGAGGGGGGACTGAATCAGCCCCAGCATTTT. It codes for CASASREGGLNQPQHF.

This clonotype was found many times. The chain has TRBV9 and TRBJ2-5; 7 positions match TRBD2. V was clipped by 4 bases and J by 1 base; unmatched bases: 7. This CDR3 is 15 amino acids long. CDR1 and CDR2 from the germline V gene are SGDLS and YYNGEE. CDR3 region: CASSPTGGSQETQYF. The DNA for the CDR3 is TGTGCCAGCAGCCCTACCGGGGGGAGCCAAGAGACCCAGTACTTC.

Many counts were recorded for this clonotype. The J gene is TRBJ2-5, the V gene TRBV6-6; D unclear. Germline-derived CDR1 and CDR2 are MNHNY and SVGAGI (reference sequence). The CDR3 loop spans 13 amino acids. The V gene lost 6 bases and the J gene lost 1 base, with 9 bases spanning the gap. The CDR3 loop is CASSLVAQETQYF. The CDR3 nucleotides read TGTGCCAGCAGCCTCGTTGCCCAAGAGACCCAGTACTTC.

The chain joins TRBV18 to TRBJ2-3; no clear D. Germline V gene sequence: CDR1 KGHSH, CDR2 LQKENI. The CDR3 spans 15 residues. V lost 4 bases, J lost 2 bases, and 13 bases lay in between. CDR3 amino acids: CASSRPRANTDTQYF. CDR3 DNA sequence: TGTGCCAGCTCACGGCCCCGGGCCAACACAGATACGCAGTATTTT.

This clonotype was observed many times. The V gene is TRBV6-2 or TRBV6-3, the J gene TRBJ2-2, with D possibly TRBD2 on 6 matching bases. CDR3 size: 14 residues. V lost 6 bases and J lost 3, with 11 bases in between. Germline V gene data show CDR1 as MNHEY and CDR2 as SVGEGT. CDR3 DNA: TGTGCCAGCAGGGGGCCGGGGGACACCGGGGAGCTGTTTTTT. Translated: CASRGPGDTGELFF.

This clonotype was detected many times. The V call is TRBV3-1, the J call TRBJ1-1, with a weak D call TRBD1 (5 bases). This CDR3 comprises 14 residues. Trimming removed 2 bases at V and 4 bases at J, with 11 bases between. The germline CDR1 and CDR2 sequences are LGHDT and YNNKEL (reference sequence). In nucleotides, the CDR3 is TGTGCCAGCAGCCAAATAGGGGTGGCCACTGAAGCTTTCTTT. Translation: CASSQIGVATEAFF.

The J gene is TRBJ2-7, the V gene TRBV12-3 or TRBV12-4; tentatively, D is TRBD1 or TRBD2 (5 bases each). This CDR3 has 13 residues. Deletions cut 3 bases from V and 2 bases from J, with 8 bases between. Here the CDR3 reads CASSLQGPYEQYF. CDR3 DNA sequence: TGTGCCAGCAGTTTGCAGGGACCCTACGAGCAGTACTTC.

The table lists this clonotype with a few counts. The V call is TRBV3-1, the J call TRBJ2-1, with a tentative D call TRBD2 (6 bases). Germline values: CDR1 LGHDT, CDR2 YNNKEL (reference sequence). The V gene lost 4 bases and the J gene lost 5 bases, with 12 bases spanning the gap. There are 14 residues in the CDR3. The CDR3 here is CASSPRDFDNEQFF. Here the CDR3 DNA reads TGTGCCAGCAGCCCTCGGGACTTCGACAATGAGCAGTTCTTC.

The CDR3 loop reads CASSEGGELFF. CDR3 nucleotides: TGTGCCAGCAGTGAAGGCGGGGAGCTGTTTTTT. V is TRBV2 and J is TRBJ2-2; D not resolved. This CDR3 comprises 11 residues. Germline V lookup: CDR1 SNHLY, CDR2 FYNNEI. Trimming took 1 base from V and 7 from J, leaving 1 base between them.

The chain links TRBV10-1 to TRBJ1-1; possible D gene TRBD1, 6 bases. Germline CDR1 and CDR2: WNHNN and SYGVQD (reference sequence). V lost 6 bases and J 0 bases, leaving 20 bases between the germline ends. The CDR3 has 17 amino acids. The CDR3 sequence is CASRTAGVITMNTEAFF. CDR3 DNA sequence: TGCGCCAGCAGGACCGCAGGGGTCATAACCATGAACACTGAAGCTTTCTTT.

The table lists this clonotype with many counts. The chain employs TRBV28 and TRBJ1-1, with D hard to call. CDR1 MDHEN and CDR2 SYDVKM come from the germline V gene. The CDR3 spans 12 residues. V lost 6 bases to trimming and J lost 3 bases, with 8 bases between them. Here the CDR3 DNA reads TGTGCCAGCAGCCAAACGGACACTGAAGCTTTCTTT. It encodes CASSQTDTEAFF.

This clonotype was recorded many times. J is TRBJ1-6 and V is TRBV20-1; 8 bases align to TRBD1. CDR3 length: 14 amino acids. V shed 1 base and J 10 bases; nucleotides not matched to a gene: 6. The germline gives CDR1 DFQATT, CDR2 SNEGSKA (reference sequence). DNA for the CDR3: TGCAGTGCTAGAGCCCCGGACAGGGAGTCACCCCTCCACTTT. It translates to CSARAPDRESPLHF.

This clonotype occurred once. The genes are TRBV20-1 and TRBJ2-3, with TRBD2 identical over 8 bases. Trimming at V came to 0 bases and at J to 1 base, leaving 12 bases not matched to a gene. The CDR3 sequence is 18 residues long. Germline CDR1 and CDR2: DFQATT and SNEGSKA (reference sequence). The CDR3 loop reads CSARDPNPRGGGTDTQYF. The CDR3 bases are TGCAGTGCTAGAGATCCGAATCCCCGGGGGGGGGGCACAGATACGCAGTATTTT.